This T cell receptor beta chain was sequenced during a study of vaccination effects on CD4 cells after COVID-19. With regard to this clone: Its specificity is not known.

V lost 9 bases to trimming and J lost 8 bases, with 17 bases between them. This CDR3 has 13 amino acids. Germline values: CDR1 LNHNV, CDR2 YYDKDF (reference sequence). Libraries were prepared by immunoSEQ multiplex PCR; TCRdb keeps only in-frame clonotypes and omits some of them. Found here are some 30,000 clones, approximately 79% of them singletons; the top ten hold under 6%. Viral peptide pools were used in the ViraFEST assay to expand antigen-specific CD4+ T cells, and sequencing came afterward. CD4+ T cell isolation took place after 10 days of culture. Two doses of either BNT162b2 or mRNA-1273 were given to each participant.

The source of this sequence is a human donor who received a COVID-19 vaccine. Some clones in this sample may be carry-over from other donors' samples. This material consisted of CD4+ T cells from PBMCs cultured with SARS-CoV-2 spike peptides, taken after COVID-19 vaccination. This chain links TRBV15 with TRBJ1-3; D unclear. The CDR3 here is CATLERYGDTIYF. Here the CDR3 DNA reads TGTGCCACGCTAGAGCGATATGGGGACACCATATATTTT.